The 4 T cell receptor beta chains below come from one sample, sequenced in a study of T cells in Graves' hyperthyroidism and ophthalmopathy. Amplification targeted TCR beta CDR3 regions from RNA transcripts. Primed by the HTBI set, a first-round RT-PCR was run on the TCR CDR3. TCRdb itself ran the multiplex PCR reads through MiXCR, one entry per CDR3 protein. The sample carries roughly 200,000 distinct CDR3 sequences, around 17% recorded once. Sequencing used blood. The receptors here all came from a man in his forties or fifties with Graves' hyperthyroidism.

In its sample, this clonotype was seen many times. The chain has TRBV7-2 and TRBJ2-1, with D possibly being TRBD2 (7 bases). With 3 bases removed from V and 5 bases from J, the gap between germline ends came to 11 bases. The CDR3 sequence is 14 residues long. CDR1 is SGHTA and CDR2 is FQGNSA in the germline V gene. This chain's CDR3 is CASSLAGADNEQFF. DNA for the CDR3: TGTGCCAGCAGCTTGGCGGGGGCGGACAATGAGCAGTTCTTC.

This clonotype was counted between two and nine times. V gene TRBV28 combines with J gene TRBJ1-1; D gene uncertain. The CDR3 sequence is 12 residues long. Germline CDR1 MDHEN, CDR2 SYDVKM. V lost 5 bases to trimming and J lost 1 base, with 5 bases between them. The CDR3 bases are TGTGCCAGCAGTCATGGGAACACTGAAGCTTTCTTT. This codes for CASSHGNTEAFF.

The chain uses TRBV9 and TRBJ2-1; 7 bases match TRBD2. The ends lost 4 bases at V and 5 bases at J; junction bases unmatched: 6. The CDR3 is 14 amino acids. Germline V gene lookup returns CDR1 SGDLS and CDR2 YYNGEE. CDR3 residues: CASSTSGTNNEQFF. Written as DNA, the CDR3 is TGTGCCAGCAGCACAAGCGGGACCAACAATGAGCAGTTCTTC.

This clonotype showed up many times. The chain carries TRBV30 and TRBJ1-1, with unresolved D. Germline-derived CDR1 and CDR2 are GTSNPN and SVGIG (reference sequence). This CDR3 spans 11 amino acids. Trimming took 5 bases from V and 4 from J, leaving 8 bases between them. The CDR3 bases are TGTGCCTGGGGAATTGGCACTGAAGCTTTCTTT. Its translation: CAWGIGTEAFF.